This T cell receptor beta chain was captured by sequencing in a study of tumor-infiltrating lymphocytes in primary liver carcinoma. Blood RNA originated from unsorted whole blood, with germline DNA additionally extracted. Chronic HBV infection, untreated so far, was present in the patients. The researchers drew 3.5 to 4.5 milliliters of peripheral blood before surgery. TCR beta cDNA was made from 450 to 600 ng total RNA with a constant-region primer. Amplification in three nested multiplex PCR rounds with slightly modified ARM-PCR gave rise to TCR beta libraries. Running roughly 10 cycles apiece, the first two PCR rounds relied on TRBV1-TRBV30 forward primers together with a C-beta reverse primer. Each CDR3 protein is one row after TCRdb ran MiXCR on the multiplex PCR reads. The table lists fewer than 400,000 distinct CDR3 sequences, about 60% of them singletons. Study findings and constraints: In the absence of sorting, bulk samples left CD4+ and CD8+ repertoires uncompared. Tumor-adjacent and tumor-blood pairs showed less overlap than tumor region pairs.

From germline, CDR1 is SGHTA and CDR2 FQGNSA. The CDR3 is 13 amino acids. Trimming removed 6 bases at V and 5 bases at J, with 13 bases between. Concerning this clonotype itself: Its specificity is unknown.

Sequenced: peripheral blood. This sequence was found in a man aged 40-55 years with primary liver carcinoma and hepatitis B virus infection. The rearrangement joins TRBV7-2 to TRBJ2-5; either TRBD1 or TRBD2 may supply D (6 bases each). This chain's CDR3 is CASSYRGAETQYF. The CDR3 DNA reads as TGTGCCAGCAGTTATAGGGGGGCGGAGACCCAGTACTTC.